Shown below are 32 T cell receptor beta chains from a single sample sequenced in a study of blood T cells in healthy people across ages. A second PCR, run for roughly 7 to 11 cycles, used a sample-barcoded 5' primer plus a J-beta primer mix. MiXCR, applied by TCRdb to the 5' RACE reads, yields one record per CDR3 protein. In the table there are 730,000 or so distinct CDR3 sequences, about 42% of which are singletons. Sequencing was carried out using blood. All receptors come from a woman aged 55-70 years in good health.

The chain's CDR3 is CASSYSPGAGTEAFF. CDR3 sequence (DNA): TGTGCCAGCAGTTACTCTCCTGGGGCGGGCACTGAAGCTTTCTTT. The genes are TRBV6-5 and TRBJ1-1, with D perhaps TRBD1 (5 bases). The CDR3 runs 15 residues. V was trimmed by 0 bases and J by 4 bases, leaving 12 bases between them. Germline assignment: CDR1 MNHEY and CDR2 SVGAGI.

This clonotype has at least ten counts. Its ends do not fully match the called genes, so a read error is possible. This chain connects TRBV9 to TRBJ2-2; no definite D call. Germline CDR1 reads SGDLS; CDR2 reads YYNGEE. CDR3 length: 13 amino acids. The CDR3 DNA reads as TGCGCCAGCAGTGTCGGGAACACCGGGGAGCTGTTTTTT. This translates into CASSVGNTGELFF. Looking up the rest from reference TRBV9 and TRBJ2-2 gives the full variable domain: DSGVTQTPKHLITATGQRVTLRCSPRSGDLSVYWYQQSLDQGLQFLIQYYNGEERAKGNILERFSAQQFPDLHSELNLSSLELGDSALYFCASSVGNTGELFFGEGSRLTVL.

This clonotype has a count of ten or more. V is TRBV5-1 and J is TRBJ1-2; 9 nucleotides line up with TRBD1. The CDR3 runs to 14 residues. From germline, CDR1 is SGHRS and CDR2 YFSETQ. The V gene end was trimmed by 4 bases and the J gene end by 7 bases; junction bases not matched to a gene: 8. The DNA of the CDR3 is TGCGCCAGCAGCAAGGGACAGGGAGAGGCTGGCTACACCTTC. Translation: CASSKGQGEAGYTF.

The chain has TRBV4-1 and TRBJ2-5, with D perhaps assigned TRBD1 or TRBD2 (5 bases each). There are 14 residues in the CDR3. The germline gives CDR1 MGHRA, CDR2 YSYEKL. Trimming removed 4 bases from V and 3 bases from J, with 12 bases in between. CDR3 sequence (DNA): TGCGCCAGCAGCCCTGGACGAGGGGAAGAGACCCAGTACTTC. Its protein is CASSPGRGEETQYF.

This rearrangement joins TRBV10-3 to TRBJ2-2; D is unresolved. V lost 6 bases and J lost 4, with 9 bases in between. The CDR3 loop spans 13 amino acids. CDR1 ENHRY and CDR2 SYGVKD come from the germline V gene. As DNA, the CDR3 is TGTGCCATCAGAGACGTCCCCACCGGGGAGCTGTTTTTT. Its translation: CAIRDVPTGELFF.

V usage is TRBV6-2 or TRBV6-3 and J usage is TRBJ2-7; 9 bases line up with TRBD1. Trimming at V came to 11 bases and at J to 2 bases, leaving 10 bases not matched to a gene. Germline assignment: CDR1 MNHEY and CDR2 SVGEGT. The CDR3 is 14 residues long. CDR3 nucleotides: TGTGCCGTCCAGCCGGGACAGGGAACCTACGAGCAGTACTTC. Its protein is CAVQPGQGTYEQYF.

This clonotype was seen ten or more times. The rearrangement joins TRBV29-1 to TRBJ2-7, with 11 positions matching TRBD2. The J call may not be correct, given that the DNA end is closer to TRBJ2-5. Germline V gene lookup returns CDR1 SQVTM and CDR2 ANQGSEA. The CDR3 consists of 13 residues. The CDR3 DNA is TGCAGCGTTCAGACTAGCGGGGAAGAGACCCAGTACTTC. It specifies CSVQTSGEETQYF.

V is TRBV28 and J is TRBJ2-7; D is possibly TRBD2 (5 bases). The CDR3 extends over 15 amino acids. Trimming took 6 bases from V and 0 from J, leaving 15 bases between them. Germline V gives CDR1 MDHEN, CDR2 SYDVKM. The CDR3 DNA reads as TGTGCCAGCAGCCCGGGAAAAGCATACTCCTACGAGCAGTACTTC. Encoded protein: CASSPGKAYSYEQYF.

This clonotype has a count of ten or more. The CDR3 is CATSVPRAEDIQYF. In nucleotides, the CDR3 is TGTGCCACCAGTGTCCCCAGGGCCGAAGACATTCAGTACTTC. The genes are TRBV24-1 and TRBJ2-4; perhaps TRBD1 as D (5 bases). Trimming removed 5 bases at V and 8 bases at J, with 15 bases between. The CDR3 totals 14 residues. Germline CDR1 reads KGHDR; CDR2 reads SFDVKD.

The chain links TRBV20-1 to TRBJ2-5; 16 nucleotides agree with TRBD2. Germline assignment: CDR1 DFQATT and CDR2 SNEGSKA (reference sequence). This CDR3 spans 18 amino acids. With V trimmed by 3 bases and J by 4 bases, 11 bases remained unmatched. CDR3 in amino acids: CSARAKPGLAGGGETQYF. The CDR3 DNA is TGCAGTGCTAGGGCTAAACCGGGACTAGCGGGAGGGGGAGAGACCCAGTACTTC.

CDR3 residues: CASSDSGGGYTEAFF. The CDR3 DNA reads TGCGCCAGCAGCGATTCAGGGGGAGGATATACTGAAGCTTTCTTT. The chain couples TRBV5-1 to TRBJ1-1, with 7 nucleotides matching TRBD1. Germline V gives CDR1 SGHRS, CDR2 YFSETQ. The CDR3 has 15 residues. The V gene end was trimmed by 4 bases and the J gene end by 5 bases; junction bases not matched to a gene: 11.

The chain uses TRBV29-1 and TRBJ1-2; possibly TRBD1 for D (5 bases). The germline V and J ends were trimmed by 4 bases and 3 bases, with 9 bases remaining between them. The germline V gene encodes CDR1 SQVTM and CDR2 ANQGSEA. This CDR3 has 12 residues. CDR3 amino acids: CSVVRGDYGYTF. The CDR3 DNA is TGCAGCGTTGTTCGGGGGGACTATGGCTACACCTTC. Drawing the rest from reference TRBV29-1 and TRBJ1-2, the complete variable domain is SAVISQKPSRDICQRGTSLTIQCQVDSQVTMMFWYRQQPGQSLTLIATANQGSEATYESGFVIDKFPISRPNLTFSTLTVSNMSPEDSSIYLCSVVRGDYGYTFGSGTRLTVV.

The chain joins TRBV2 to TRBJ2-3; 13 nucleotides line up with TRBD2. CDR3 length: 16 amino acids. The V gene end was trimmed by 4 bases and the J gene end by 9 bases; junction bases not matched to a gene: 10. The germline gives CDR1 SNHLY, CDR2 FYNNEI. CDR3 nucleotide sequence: TGTGCCAGCAGTGGGACTAGCGGGAGCCTTAGGGGGACGCAGTATTTT. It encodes CASSGTSGSLRGTQYF.

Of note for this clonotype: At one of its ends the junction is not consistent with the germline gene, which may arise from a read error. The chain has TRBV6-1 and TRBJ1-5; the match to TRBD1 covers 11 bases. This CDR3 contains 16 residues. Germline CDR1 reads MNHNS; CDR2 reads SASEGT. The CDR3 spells CANSEAFGTGGPPQHF. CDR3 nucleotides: TGTGCCAACAGTGAAGCGTTCGGGACAGGGGGGCCGCCCCAGCATTTT.

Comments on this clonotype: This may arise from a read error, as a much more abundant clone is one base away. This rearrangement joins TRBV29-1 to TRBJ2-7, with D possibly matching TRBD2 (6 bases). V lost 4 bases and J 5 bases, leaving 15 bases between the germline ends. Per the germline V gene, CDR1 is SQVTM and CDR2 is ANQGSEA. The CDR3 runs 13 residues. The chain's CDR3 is CSVVAGNTHEQYF. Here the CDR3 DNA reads TGCAGCGTTGTGGCGGGAAATACCCACGAGCAGTACTTC.

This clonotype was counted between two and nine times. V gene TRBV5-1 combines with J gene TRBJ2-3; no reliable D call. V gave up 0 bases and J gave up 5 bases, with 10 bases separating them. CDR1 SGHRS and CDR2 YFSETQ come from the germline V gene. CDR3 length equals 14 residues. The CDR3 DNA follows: TGCGCCAGCAGCTTGGCCGTATCTGGAGATACGCAGTATTTT. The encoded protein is CASSLAVSGDTQYF.

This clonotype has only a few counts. DNA of the CDR3: TGTGCCAGCTCACCACGCGAGACTAGTCGCTCCTACAATGAGCAGTTCTTC. Amino acid sequence: CASSPRETSRSYNEQFF. V gene TRBV18 combines with J gene TRBJ2-1, with a tentative D call TRBD2 (6 bases). V shed 1 base and J shed 0 bases, with 13 bases lying between them. The CDR3 has 17 amino acids. The germline gives CDR1 KGHSH, CDR2 LQKENI. The complete variable domain, with remaining parts taken from reference TRBV18 and TRBJ2-1, reads NAGVMQNPRHLVRRRGQEARLRCSPMKGHSHVYWYRQLPEEGLKFMVYLQKENIIDESGMPKERFSAEFPKEGPSILRIQQVVRGDSAAYFCASSPRETSRSYNEQFFGPGTRLTVL.

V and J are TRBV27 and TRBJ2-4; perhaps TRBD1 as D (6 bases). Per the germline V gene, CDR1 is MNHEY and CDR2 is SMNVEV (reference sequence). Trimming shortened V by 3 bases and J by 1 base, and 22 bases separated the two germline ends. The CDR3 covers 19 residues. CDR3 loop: CASSFYPGTNVMAKNIQYF. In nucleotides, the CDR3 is TGTGCCAGCAGTTTTTATCCCGGGACAAATGTTATGGCCAAAAACATTCAGTACTTC.

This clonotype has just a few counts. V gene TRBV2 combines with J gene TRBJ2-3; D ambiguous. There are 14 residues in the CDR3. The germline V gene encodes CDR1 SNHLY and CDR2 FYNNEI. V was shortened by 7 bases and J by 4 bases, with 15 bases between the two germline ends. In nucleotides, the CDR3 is TGTGCCAGCACCTCGGAGCGAGGTTCAGATACGCAGTATTTT. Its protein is CASTSERGSDTQYF.

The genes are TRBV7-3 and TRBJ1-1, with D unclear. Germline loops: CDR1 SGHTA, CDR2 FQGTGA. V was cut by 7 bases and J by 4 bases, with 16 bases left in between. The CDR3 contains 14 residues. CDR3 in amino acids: CASNSQVIGTEAFF. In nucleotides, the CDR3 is TGTGCCAGCAACTCTCAGGTGATCGGCACTGAAGCTTTCTTT.

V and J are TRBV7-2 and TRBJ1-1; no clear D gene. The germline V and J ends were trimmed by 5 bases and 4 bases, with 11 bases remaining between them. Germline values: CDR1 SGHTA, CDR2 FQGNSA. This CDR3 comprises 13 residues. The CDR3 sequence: CASSPQLGTEAFF. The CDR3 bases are TGTGCCAGCAGCCCTCAACTAGGCACTGAAGCTTTCTTT.

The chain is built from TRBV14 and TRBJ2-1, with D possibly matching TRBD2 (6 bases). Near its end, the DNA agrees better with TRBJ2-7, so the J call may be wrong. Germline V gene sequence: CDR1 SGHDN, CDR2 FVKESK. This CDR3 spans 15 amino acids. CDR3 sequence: CASSFNRDWNNEQYF. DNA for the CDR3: TGTGCCAGCAGCTTCAACCGGGACTGGAACAATGAGCAGTACTTC.

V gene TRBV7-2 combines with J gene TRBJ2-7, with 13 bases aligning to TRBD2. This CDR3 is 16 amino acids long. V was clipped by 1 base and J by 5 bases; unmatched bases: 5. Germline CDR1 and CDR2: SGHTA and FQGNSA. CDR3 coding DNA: TGTGCCAGCAGCTTAGGACTAGCGGGAGGTCTGGACGAGCAGTACTTC. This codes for CASSLGLAGGLDEQYF.

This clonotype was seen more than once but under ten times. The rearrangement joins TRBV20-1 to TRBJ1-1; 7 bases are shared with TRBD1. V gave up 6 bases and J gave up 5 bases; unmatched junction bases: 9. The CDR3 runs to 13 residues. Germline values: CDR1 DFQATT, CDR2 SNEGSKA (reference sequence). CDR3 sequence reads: CSALAGGRTEAFF. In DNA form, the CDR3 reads TGCAGTGCACTCGCAGGGGGAAGAACTGAAGCTTTCTTT.

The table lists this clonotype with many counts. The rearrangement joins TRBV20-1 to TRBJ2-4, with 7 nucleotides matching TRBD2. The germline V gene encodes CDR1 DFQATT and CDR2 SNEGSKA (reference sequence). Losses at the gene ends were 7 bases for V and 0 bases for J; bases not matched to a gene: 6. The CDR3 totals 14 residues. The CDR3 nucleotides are TGCAGTGGGGAGGGGTTCACAGCCAAAAACATTCAGTACTTC. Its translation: CSGEGFTAKNIQYF.

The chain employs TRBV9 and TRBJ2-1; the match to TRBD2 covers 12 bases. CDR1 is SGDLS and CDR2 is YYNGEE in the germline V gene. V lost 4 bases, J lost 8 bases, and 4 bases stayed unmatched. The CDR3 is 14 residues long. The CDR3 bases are TGTGCCAGCAGCCGCCTAGCGGGAGGGGATGAGCAGTTCTTC. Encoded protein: CASSRLAGGDEQFF. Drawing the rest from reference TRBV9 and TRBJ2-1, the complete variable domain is DSGVTQTPKHLITATGQRVTLRCSPRSGDLSVYWYQQSLDQGLQFLIQYYNGEERAKGNILERFSAQQFPDLHSELNLSSLELGDSALYFCASSRLAGGDEQFFGPGTRLTVL.

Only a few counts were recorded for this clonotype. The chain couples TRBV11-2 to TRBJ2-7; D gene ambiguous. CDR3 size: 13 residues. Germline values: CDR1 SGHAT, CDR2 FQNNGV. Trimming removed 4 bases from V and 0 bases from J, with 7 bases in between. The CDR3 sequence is CASSSDISYEQYF. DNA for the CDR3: TGTGCCAGCAGCTCCGACATCTCCTACGAGCAGTACTTC. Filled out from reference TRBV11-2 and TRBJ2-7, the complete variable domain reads EAGVAQSPRYKIIEKRQSVAFWCNPISGHATLYWYQQILGQGPKLLIQFQNNGVVDDSQLPKDRFSAERLKGVDSTLKIQPAKLEDSAVYLCASSSDISYEQYFGPGTRLTVT.

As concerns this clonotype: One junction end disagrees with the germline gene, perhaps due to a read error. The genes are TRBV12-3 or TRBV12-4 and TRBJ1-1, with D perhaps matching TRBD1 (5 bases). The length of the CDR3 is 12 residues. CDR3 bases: TGTGCCAGCGCCAGACAGTCCACTGGAGCTTTCTTT. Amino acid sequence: CASARQSTGAFF.

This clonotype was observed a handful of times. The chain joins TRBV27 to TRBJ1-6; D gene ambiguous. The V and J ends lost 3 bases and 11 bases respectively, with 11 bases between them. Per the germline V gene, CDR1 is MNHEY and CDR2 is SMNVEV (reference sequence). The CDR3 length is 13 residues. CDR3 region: CASSFGREAPLHF. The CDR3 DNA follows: TGTGCCAGCAGTTTTGGGAGAGAAGCACCCCTCCACTTT.

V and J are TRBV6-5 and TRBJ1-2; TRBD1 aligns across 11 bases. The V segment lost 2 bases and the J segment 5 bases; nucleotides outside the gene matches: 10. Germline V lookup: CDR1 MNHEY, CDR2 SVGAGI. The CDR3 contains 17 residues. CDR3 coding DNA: TGTGCCAGCAGTTACCAAGGACAGGGGGCTTGGGTATATGGCTACACCTTC. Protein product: CASSYQGQGAWVYGYTF.

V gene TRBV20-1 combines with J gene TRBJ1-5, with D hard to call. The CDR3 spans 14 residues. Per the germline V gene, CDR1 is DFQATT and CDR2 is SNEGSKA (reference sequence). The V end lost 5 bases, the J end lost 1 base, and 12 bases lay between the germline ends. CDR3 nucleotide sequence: TGCAGTGCTGGAATAGGGTGGAGCAATCAGCCCCAGCATTTT. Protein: CSAGIGWSNQPQHF.

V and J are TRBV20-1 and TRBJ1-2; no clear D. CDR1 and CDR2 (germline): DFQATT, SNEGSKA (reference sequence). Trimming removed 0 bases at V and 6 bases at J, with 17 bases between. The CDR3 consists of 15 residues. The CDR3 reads CSARDPAGGRDGYTF. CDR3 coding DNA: TGCAGTGCTAGAGATCCGGCTGGAGGGAGGGATGGCTACACCTTC.